This T cell receptor beta chain was recovered during a study of T cell changes during pregnancy in multiple sclerosis. There are 14 residues in the CDR3. Germline CDR1 reads SEHNR; CDR2 reads FQNEAQ (reference sequence). Trimming cost V 2 bases and J 2 bases; bases outside gene matches: 3. TCRdb's table, derived via immunoSEQ multiplex PCR, lists solely in-frame clones and lacks some. The table has under 65,000 clones, over 90% seen once. V usage is TRBV7-9 and J usage is TRBJ2-7; 7 bases are shared with TRBD2. The material sequenced was CD8+ T cells from peripheral blood mononuclear cells, taken in the third trimester of pregnancy. This clonotype was sampled from a female donor with multiple sclerosis, enrolled in a pregnancy study. The DNA of the CDR3 is TGTGCCAGCAGCTTACGACTAGCCCCCTACGAGCAGTACTTC. Translated, it gives CASSLRLAPYEQYF.